This record covers a single T cell receptor (beta chain). TCRdb reprocessed the 5' RACE reads and stores each CDR3 protein as one record, lacking DNA. The table counts roughly 200,000 distinct CDR3 sequences; about 8% lies in the top ten. The CDR3 consists of 14 residues. The germline CDR1 and CDR2 sequences are SGHDN and FVKESK. The data derive from a study of monozygotic twins with inflammatory bowel disease. The chain employs TRBV14 and TRBJ2-5; TCRdb's D gene call, TRBD2, goes unchecked for lack of DNA. The sequence was collected from a human donor with ulcerative colitis or Crohn's disease, or a healthy co-twin of an affected twin (not recorded which). The source material was blood. This chain's CDR3 is CASSHGLAGETQYF.